A single sample is the source of the 31 T cell receptor beta chains below, sequenced in a study of blood T cell repertoires in COVID-19. TCRdb keeps only in-frame clones here, not all; method: immunoSEQ multiplex PCR. The sample records about 230,000 clones, 65% to 90% being singletons. The sequenced sample was peripheral blood. The receptor source for this set is a woman between 40 and 50 years old who had recovered from COVID-19.

Remarks on this clone: Other DNA sequences in the same sample also yield this CDR3. The rearrangement uses TRBV7-9 and TRBJ2-7, with D perhaps TRBD2 (5 bases). Germline-derived CDR1 and CDR2 are SEHNR and FQNEAQ (reference sequence). Trimming pared 5 bases from V and 3 bases from J, leaving 14 bases between. There are 14 residues in the CDR3. The CDR3 DNA reads TGTGCCAGCAGCCCCGGCGGGCGGAACTACGAGCAGTACTTC. Amino acid sequence: CASSPGGRNYEQYF.

CDR3 in DNA: TGTGCCAGCAGTTCGGGACAGGGTATTCCAGATACGCAGTATTTT. Translated: CASSSGQGIPDTQYF. The V call is TRBV7-3, the J call TRBJ2-3; 9 positions match TRBD1. In germline, CDR1 is SGHTA, CDR2 FQGTGA. The CDR3 extends over 15 amino acids. With V trimmed by 6 bases and J by 4 bases, 8 bases remained unmatched.

The chain uses TRBV24-1 and TRBJ2-3; a weak D match, TRBD1 (5 bases). The CDR3 length is 13 residues. Germline-derived CDR1 and CDR2 are KGHDR and SFDVKD. Trimming removed 1 base at V and 5 bases at J, with 6 bases between. The CDR3 loop is CATSDFRVDTQYF. In nucleotides, the CDR3 is TGTGCCACCAGTGATTTCAGGGTAGATACGCAGTATTTT.

The CDR3 bases are TGCGCCAGCAGCTGGGGCGACGAGCAGTACTTC. This codes for CASSWGDEQYF. This chain joins TRBV5-1 and TRBJ2-7, with D tentatively TRBD1 (5 bases). The V end lost 3 bases, the J end lost 5 bases, and 6 bases lay between the germline ends. The germline V gene has CDR1 SGHRS and CDR2 YFSETQ. CDR3 length equals 11 residues.

This chain joins TRBV30 and TRBJ1-4; TRBD1 matches 7 bases. Germline V lookup: CDR1 GTSNPN, CDR2 SVGIG (reference sequence). CDR3 length: 13 residues. The V gene end was trimmed by 7 bases and the J gene end by 7 bases; junction bases not matched to a gene: 9. In DNA form, the CDR3 reads TGTGCCTTGGAGCACAGGGGCAGTGAAAAACTGTTTTTT. This translates into CALEHRGSEKLFF.

The rearrangement joins TRBV10-3 to TRBJ2-7, with D maybe TRBD1 (6 bases). The V gene lost 10 bases and the J gene lost 0 bases, with 16 bases spanning the gap. The CDR3 length is 14 residues. The germline V gene encodes CDR1 ENHRY and CDR2 SYGVKD. The CDR3 bases are TGTGCCACCTTGGACAGCCCTAACTCCTACGAGCAGTACTTC. Translating gives CATLDSPNSYEQYF.

In its sample, this clone was seen once. V and J are TRBV15 and TRBJ1-4, with 10 bases that match TRBD1. Germline lookup yields CDR1 LNHNV and CDR2 YYDKDF (reference sequence). The V segment lost 0 bases and the J segment 8 bases; nucleotides outside the gene matches: 0. The CDR3 runs to 14 residues. In DNA form, the CDR3 reads TGTGCCACCAGCAGAGAGACAGGGGGCGAAAAACTGTTTTTT. Translation: CATSRETGGEKLFF.

The chain combines TRBV19 with TRBJ1-6; the D is unclear. Trimming shortened V by 6 bases and J by 6 bases, and 15 bases separated the two germline ends. Germline V gene lookup returns CDR1 LNHDA and CDR2 SQIVND (reference sequence). The length of the CDR3 is 15 residues. The CDR3 bases are TGTGCCAGTAGCGGAAGTGGAGAAGCTAATTCACCCCTCCACTTT. It specifies CASSGSGEANSPLHF.

This rearrangement joins TRBV14 to TRBJ1-4; possibly TRBD1 for D (6 bases). Germline CDR1 and CDR2: SGHDN and FVKESK. Deletions cut 1 base from V and 5 bases from J, with 11 bases between. This CDR3 region has 15 residues. In DNA, the CDR3 is TGTGCCAGCAGCCAAGCGGGACACCCAAATGAAAAACTGTTTTTT. Translated, it gives CASSQAGHPNEKLFF. Supplemented by reference TRBV14 and TRBJ1-4, the full variable domain reads EAGVTQFPSHSVIEKGQTVTLRCDPISGHDNLYWYRRVMGKEIKFLLHFVKESKQDESGMPNNRFLAERTGGTYSTLKVQPAELEDSGVYFCASSQAGHPNEKLFFGSGTQLSVL.

This clone showed up just a few times. CDR3 amino acids: CASSFGGAKNTEAFF. The CDR3 bases are TGTGCCAGCAGTTTCGGGGGGGCTAAAAACACTGAAGCTTTCTTT. The chain has TRBV28 and TRBJ1-1; possibly TRBD1 for D (6 bases). There are 15 residues in the CDR3. Germline loops: CDR1 MDHEN, CDR2 SYDVKM. The ends were cut back, 3 bases at V and 2 bases at J, with 13 bases in the middle.

V is TRBV6-2 or TRBV6-3 and J is TRBJ2-7; 8 nucleotides match TRBD2. Germline V lookup: CDR1 MNHEY, CDR2 SVGEGT. V was clipped by 4 bases and J by 6 bases; unmatched bases: 11. CDR3 size: 15 residues. This CDR3 reads CASSSTGTSYREQYF. CDR3 coding DNA: TGTGCCAGCAGTTCAACCGGGACTAGTTATCGCGAGCAGTACTTC.

The rearrangement links TRBV5-1 to TRBJ1-1, with a tentative D call TRBD1 (6 bases). The CDR3 sequence is 14 residues long. In germline, CDR1 is SGHRS, CDR2 YFSETQ. Trimming pared 0 bases from V and 3 bases from J, leaving 9 bases between. CDR3 region: CASSLGGQDTEAFF. In DNA, the CDR3 is TGCGCCAGCAGCTTGGGGGGGCAGGACACTGAAGCTTTCTTT.

The chain has TRBV7-6 and TRBJ1-5, with TRBD1 matching over 11 bases. The CDR3 is 16 amino acids. V was pared by 5 bases and J by 6 bases, with 9 bases of the junction left unmatched. The germline V gene encodes CDR1 SGHVS and CDR2 FNYEAQ. DNA for the CDR3: TGTGCCAGCAGCCCTCCGGGACAGGGGGTTAGTCAGCCCCAGCATTTT. It specifies CASSPPGQGVSQPQHF.

This chain connects TRBV4-1 to TRBJ1-1; TRBD1 agrees at 7 bases. V dropped 0 bases and J dropped 0; count of bases not matched to a gene: 10. CDR1 and CDR2 (germline): MGHRA, YSYEKL. The CDR3 covers 18 residues. The CDR3 is CASSQDPQPGTVNTEAFF. In DNA, the CDR3 is TGCGCCAGCAGCCAAGATCCGCAGCCCGGGACAGTGAACACTGAAGCTTTCTTT.

The chain has TRBV2 and TRBJ1-5; perhaps TRBD1 as D (6 bases). In germline, CDR1 is SNHLY, CDR2 FYNNEI. V was shortened by 3 bases and J by 0 bases, with 9 bases between the two germline ends. This CDR3 has 15 residues. The DNA of the CDR3 is TGTGCCAGCAGTGAGCAGGGGTCTAGCAATCAGCCCCAGCATTTT. Translation gives CASSEQGSSNQPQHF.

This chain links TRBV11-1 with TRBJ1-1; possible D gene TRBD1, 5 bases. Germline V gene sequence: CDR1 SGHAT, CDR2 FQDESV (reference sequence). The CDR3 length is 11 residues. V lost 7 bases and J 7 bases, leaving 10 bases between the germline ends. In nucleotides, the CDR3 is TGTGCCAGCAAACAGGAAGGTGAAGCTTTCTTT. Its protein is CASKQEGEAFF.

The rearrangement joins TRBV12-3 or TRBV12-4 to TRBJ2-3; D remains unclear. This CDR3 region has 13 residues. The ends were cut back, 4 bases at V and 9 bases at J, with 14 bases in the middle. The CDR3 reads CASSSVLGGTQYF. CDR3 coding DNA: TGTGCCAGCAGTTCCGTCCTAGGCGGCACGCAGTATTTT.

The chain joins TRBV5-4 to TRBJ2-3, with D perhaps TRBD2 (6 bases). The CDR3 has 17 residues. Germline CDR1 reads SGHNT; CDR2 reads YYREEE (reference sequence). V lost 2 bases, J lost 2 bases, and 18 bases lay in between. The CDR3 DNA reads as TGTGCCAGCAGCTTCAAAACGGGGGAGTTGGCCACAGATACGCAGTATTTT. Its translation is CASSFKTGELATDTQYF.

As DNA, the CDR3 is TGTGCCAGTAGTACCCGCCGGGATTCTAAAGCTTTCTTT. Translation: CASSTRRDSKAFF. The J gene is TRBJ1-1, the V gene TRBV19; no clear D. V was trimmed by 4 bases and J by 9 bases, leaving 15 bases between them. CDR1 is LNHDA and CDR2 is SQIVND in the germline V gene (reference sequence). This CDR3 spans 13 amino acids.

This chain links TRBV6-2 or TRBV6-3 with TRBJ1-2, with no clear D. V lost 0 bases, J lost 10 bases, and 12 bases lay in between. CDR1 is MNHEY, CDR2 SVGEGT, per germline. The CDR3 consists of 13 residues. The CDR3 region has the DNA TGTGCCAGCAGTTACTCGATCTCCGGGGACTACACCTTC. This translates into CASSYSISGDYTF.

The V call is TRBV5-5, the J call TRBJ1-3; D unresolved. Trimming shortened V by 0 bases and J by 2 bases, and 15 bases separated the two germline ends. The CDR3 runs to 17 residues. Germline V CDR1 and CDR2: SGHKS, YYEKEE (reference sequence). CDR3 residues: CASSLVPWMGTGNTIYF. The CDR3 DNA sequence: TGTGCCAGCAGCTTGGTCCCCTGGATGGGCACTGGAAACACCATATATTTT.

The chain links TRBV28 to TRBJ1-1; D is perhaps TRBD1 (5 bases). The CDR3 is made up of 13 amino acids. Germline CDR1 and CDR2: MDHEN and SYDVKM. Trimming pared 8 bases from V and 4 bases from J, leaving 14 bases between. DNA for the CDR3: TGTGCCAGCTTATTCGGGGGGGGCACTGAAGCTTTCTTT. Residues: CASLFGGGTEAFF.

This rearrangement joins TRBV5-1 to TRBJ2-5; a weak D match, TRBD2 (6 bases). V lost 4 bases and J lost 4, with 17 bases in between. This CDR3 has 15 residues. Germline CDR1 SGHRS, CDR2 YFSETQ. CDR3 sequence: CASSLEPGLIETQYF. The CDR3 coding sequence is TGCGCCAGCAGCCTGGAGCCGGGACTTATAGAGACCCAGTACTTC.

V gene TRBV2 combines with J gene TRBJ2-5; 14 bases are shared with TRBD2. This CDR3 is built from 15 residues. Germline V gene data show CDR1 as SNHLY and CDR2 as FYNNEI. V lost 6 bases to trimming and J lost 8 bases; unmatched junction nucleotides: 8. In DNA, the CDR3 is TGTGCCAGCAGGGGGACTAGCGGGGGCCGGGTCACCCAGTACTTC. Amino acids: CASRGTSGGRVTQYF.

The rearrangement links TRBV7-2 to TRBJ1-3, with D perhaps matching TRBD1 (6 bases). The CDR3 consists of 15 residues. Trimming stripped 5 bases from V and 3 bases from J, with 14 bases between. Germline V gene lookup returns CDR1 SGHTA and CDR2 FQGNSA. CDR3 sequence: CASSVQGSGGNTIYF. The DNA for the CDR3 is TGTGCCAGCAGCGTACAGGGCTCGGGTGGAAACACCATATATTTT. Drawing the rest from reference TRBV7-2 and TRBJ1-3, the complete variable domain is GAGVSQSPSNKVTEKGKDVELRCDPISGHTALYWYRQSLGQGLEFLIYFQGNSAPDKSGLPSDRFSAERTGGSVSTLTIQRTQQEDSAVYLCASSVQGSGGNTIYFGEGSWLTVV.

The CDR3 spells CASSPREHNEQFF. The DNA of the CDR3 is TGTGCCAGCAGTCCCCGGGAACACAATGAGCAGTTCTTC. The rearrangement joins TRBV6-2 or TRBV6-3 to TRBJ2-1; TRBD2 might be the D (5 bases). Looked up from germline, CDR1 is MNHEY and CDR2 is SVGEGT. Trimming shortened V by 5 bases and J by 5 bases, and 10 bases separated the two germline ends. The CDR3 loop spans 13 amino acids.

A word on this clone: In the same sample, other DNA sequences code for this CDR3. The chain carries TRBV6-5 and TRBJ2-7, with TRBD2 as a possible D gene (5 bases). This CDR3 comprises 15 residues. The ends were cut back, 2 bases at V and 1 base at J, with 12 bases in the middle. The germline gives CDR1 MNHEY, CDR2 SVGAGI. The chain's CDR3 is CASSYPGGGSYEQYF. The CDR3 nucleotides are TGTGCCAGCAGTTACCCCGGAGGAGGTTCCTACGAGCAGTACTTC.

The chain couples TRBV11-3 to TRBJ2-2; D unclear. The CDR3 extends over 14 amino acids. The V gene's germline CDR1 is SGHNT and CDR2 YENEEA. Trimming pared 2 bases from V and 4 bases from J, leaving 8 bases between. The CDR3 region is CASSLTRSTGELFF. The CDR3 nucleotides are TGTGCCAGCAGCTTAACGAGGAGCACCGGGGAGCTGTTTTTT.

V is TRBV19 and J is TRBJ2-7; TRBD1 is a possible D gene (5 bases). The V end was cut by 1 base, the J end by 2 bases, with 12 bases between. Germline CDR1 is LNHDA and CDR2 is SQIVND (reference sequence). The CDR3 contains 15 residues. The CDR3 sequence is CASSIGGNGAYEQYF. The CDR3 coding sequence is TGTGCCAGTAGTATAGGGGGCAATGGAGCCTACGAGCAGTACTTC.

The V and J genes are TRBV18 and TRBJ1-1; no firm D call. V shed 3 bases and J shed 0 bases, with 8 bases lying between them. Germline loops: CDR1 KGHSH, CDR2 LQKENI. This CDR3 comprises 14 residues. The CDR3 DNA reads TGTGCCAGCTCACCTGGCCAGATGAACACTGAAGCTTTCTTT. Translating gives CASSPGQMNTEAFF.

This clone came up once. The chain couples TRBV5-3 to TRBJ2-7, with D possibly TRBD2 on 5 matching bases. TRBV5-3 is noted as an ORF with a role that remains uncertain. V dropped 4 bases and J dropped 0 bases, with 14 bases sitting between them. CDR3 length equals 15 residues. In DNA, the CDR3 is TGTGCCAGAAGCACGGCGAGGGCCCCCTCCTACGAGCAGTACTTC. This gives the protein CARSTARAPSYEQYF.